This entry features one T cell receptor (beta chain) sequence. In the authors' workflow: Using reference gene primer amplification, nucleated cell counts were estimated. Data came from immunoSEQ multiplex PCR; TCRdb stores just in-frame clones and leaves some out. That table supplies the V and J calls and clone size; D and trimming were determined from the DNA. The sample records 210,000 or so clones, roughly 87% being singletons. The CDR3 contains 12 residues. Trimming removed 7 bases at V and 0 bases at J, with 4 bases between. These data originate in a study of blood T cell repertoires in COVID-19. Study details: The study drew acute and convalescent COVID-19 samples from the United States, Italy and Spain. Sources were T cells, B-cell-depleted T cells, or PBMCs; the material itself was cDNA or gDNA.

The receptor comes from a man aged 40-50 years with active or convalescent COVID-19. Sequenced material: peripheral blood. The chain combines TRBV12-3 or TRBV12-4 with TRBJ1-5; no clear D. As DNA, the CDR3 is TGTGCCAGCAAGAGTAGCAATCAGCCCCAGCATTTT. Translation gives CASKSSNQPQHF.